This T cell receptor beta chain was found in a study of T cell clones after liver transplantation. Assay: immunoSEQ multiplex PCR; the TCRdb copy retains only in-frame clones and omits some. The sample includes roughly 62,000 clones, 70% seen only once; the top ten take approximately 2.8%. This clone occurred a few times. Trimming stripped 3 bases from V and 3 bases from J, with 12 bases between. From germline, CDR1 is LGHNA and CDR2 YSLEER. There are 15 residues in the CDR3. The clonotype originates from a human patient who received a liver transplant. Certain T cells may be donor cells from the graft. Material: CD4+ T cells from blood, obtained at the approximately 15-month timepoint. The genes are TRBV4-3 and TRBJ2-1; D may be TRBD1 (5 bases). The CDR3 DNA reads TGCGCCAGCAGCCAGATCGTCGACAGCTACAATGAGCAGTTCTTC. Amino acids: CASSQIVDSYNEQFF.